These T cell receptor beta chains were read from a single sample in a study of human T cells and chemical hapten exposure. From the RACE reads, TCRdb called clonotypes with MiXCR, one entry per CDR3 protein. The table shows 180,000 or so distinct CDR3 sequences, with about 20% occurring only once. The sequencing here drew on whole blood, taken in connection with sensitization to the hapten diphenylcyclopropenone (DPC). The receptor source for this set is a woman in her fifties or sixties with alopecia areata. Some clones in this sample may be carry-over from other donors' samples. Both conserved end residues are part of each CDR3. The D gene is left open where the match is weak. Clone size appears in some rows only: once, few, many, or a class for an expanded clone.

clone_size: few; cdr3_length: 16; d_call: TRBD2; v_call: TRBV4-2; j_call: TRBJ2-3; cdr3_aa: CASSQELAGSTDTQYF; cdr3_nt: TGTGCCAGCAGCCAAGAACTAGCGGGAAGCACAGATACGCAGTATTTT
clone_size: few; cdr3_length: 19; d_call: NA; v_call: TRBV7-9; j_call: TRBJ2-2; cdr3_aa: CASSLNSWGEPANTGELFF; cdr3_nt: TGTGCCAGCAGCTTAAATTCATGGGGTGAGCCAGCGAACACCGGGGAGCTGTTTTTT
clone_size: few; cdr3_length: 17; d_call: TRBD2; v_call: TRBV5-6; j_call: TRBJ2-5; cdr3_aa: CASSSVTEREGRETQYF; cdr3_nt: TGTGCCAGCAGCTCCGTCACCGAGCGGGAGGGCCGGGAGACCCAGTACTTC
clone_size: NA; cdr3_length: 15; d_call: TRBD2; v_call: TRBV5-6; j_call: TRBJ2-7; cdr3_aa: CASSSGIGAGVAQYF; cdr3_nt: TGTGCCAGCAGCTCAGGAATCGGAGCGGGAGTTGCGCAGTACTTC
clone_size: few; cdr3_length: 16; d_call: NA; v_call: TRBV20-1; j_call: TRBJ2-1; cdr3_aa: CSARDEGESSYNEQFF; cdr3_nt: TGCAGTGCTAGAGACGAGGGGGAAAGCTCCTACAATGAGCAGTTCTTC
clone_size: few; cdr3_length: 17; d_call: TRBD2; v_call: TRBV12-3/TRBV12-4; j_call: TRBJ2-7; cdr3_aa: CASSLGLAGALSYEQYF; cdr3_nt: TGTGCCAGCAGCCTGGGACTAGCGGGAGCTTTGTCCTACGAGCAGTACTTC
clone_size: few; cdr3_length: 15; d_call: NA; v_call: TRBV7-2; j_call: TRBJ2-3; cdr3_aa: CASSSRGLATDTQYF; cdr3_nt: TGTGCCAGCAGCTCCCGAGGGTTAGCCACAGATACGCAGTATTTT
clone_size: few; cdr3_length: 15; d_call: NA; v_call: TRBV24-1; j_call: TRBJ1-1; cdr3_aa: CATSDLQGVDAEAFF; cdr3_nt: TGTGCCACCAGTGATCTGCAGGGTGTGGACGCTGAAGCTTTCTTT
clone_size: NA; cdr3_length: 15; d_call: TRBD2; v_call: TRBV5-1; j_call: TRBJ2-3; cdr3_aa: CASSIEGLAPDTQYF; cdr3_nt: TGCGCCAGCAGTATTGAGGGACTAGCACCAGATACGCAGTATTTT
clone_size: few; cdr3_length: 15; d_call: TRBD1; v_call: TRBV5-1; j_call: TRBJ2-3; cdr3_aa: CASSLRQGVSDTQYF; cdr3_nt: TGCGCCAGCAGCCTTAGACAGGGGGTTTCAGATACGCAGTATTTT
clone_size: few; cdr3_length: 14; d_call: NA; v_call: TRBV6-2/TRBV6-3; j_call: TRBJ1-1; cdr3_aa: CASSYGRLNTEAFF; cdr3_nt: TGTGCCAGCAGTTACGGACGGCTGAACACTGAAGCTTTCTTT
clone_size: NA; cdr3_length: 14; d_call: NA; v_call: TRBV11-2; j_call: TRBJ1-1; cdr3_aa: CASSSWGYNTEAFF; cdr3_nt: TGTGCCAGCAGCTCTTGGGGTTATAACACTGAAGCTTTCTTT
clone_size: NA; cdr3_length: 13; d_call: NA; v_call: TRBV29-1; j_call: TRBJ1-1; cdr3_aa: CSAGTAGGTEAFF; cdr3_nt: TGCAGCGCCGGGACTGCCGGAGGAACTGAAGCTTTCTTT
clone_size: NA; cdr3_length: 15; d_call: TRBD2; v_call: TRBV10-1; j_call: TRBJ2-7; cdr3_aa: CASSESPSGIYEQYF; cdr3_nt: TGCGCCAGCAGTGAGTCCCCCAGCGGGATATACGAGCAGTACTTC
clone_size: few; cdr3_length: 14; d_call: NA; v_call: TRBV28; j_call: TRBJ2-5; cdr3_aa: CASRHGPTMRTQYF; cdr3_nt: TGTGCCAGCAGACACGGGCCCACGATGAGGACCCAGTACTTC
clone_size: NA; cdr3_length: 15; d_call: NA; v_call: TRBV12-3/TRBV12-4; j_call: TRBJ1-2; cdr3_aa: CASSLMLGGLFGYTF; cdr3_nt: TGTGCCAGCAGTTTGATGCTAGGAGGGTTGTTCGGCTACACCTTC
clone_size: few; cdr3_length: 16; d_call: TRBD2; v_call: TRBV5-1; j_call: TRBJ2-1; cdr3_aa: CASSLHSGLAKNEQFF; cdr3_nt: TGCGCCAGCAGCTTGCACTCTGGACTAGCCAAAAATGAGCAGTTCTTC
clone_size: NA; cdr3_length: 15; d_call: NA; v_call: TRBV7-9; j_call: TRBJ1-1; cdr3_aa: CASTPQIQATTEAFF; cdr3_nt: TGTGCCAGCACCCCCCAAATACAGGCGACCACTGAAGCTTTCTTT
clone_size: NA; cdr3_length: 14; d_call: NA; v_call: TRBV27; j_call: TRBJ1-6; cdr3_aa: CASRQSSYNSPLHF; cdr3_nt: TGTGCCAGCAGGCAGAGCTCCTATAATTCACCCCTCCACTTT
clone_size: many; cdr3_length: 14; d_call: TRBD1; v_call: TRBV27; j_call: TRBJ1-1; cdr3_aa: CASSGQGMNTEAFF; cdr3_nt: TGTGCCAGCAGTGGACAGGGGATGAACACTGAAGCTTTCTTT
clone_size: NA; cdr3_length: 13; d_call: NA; v_call: TRBV10-3; j_call: TRBJ1-6; cdr3_aa: CAITGRSDSPLHF; cdr3_nt: TGTGCCATCACCGGCAGGTCGGATTCACCCCTCCACTTT
clone_size: NA; cdr3_length: 15; d_call: NA; v_call: TRBV20-1; j_call: TRBJ2-5; cdr3_aa: CSAREAAGNQETQYF; cdr3_nt: TGCAGTGCTAGAGAGGCCGCAGGGAACCAAGAGACCCAGTACTTC
clone_size: many; cdr3_length: 14; d_call: NA; v_call: TRBV3-1; j_call: TRBJ1-5; cdr3_aa: CASSQGQGGQPQHF; cdr3_nt: TGTGCCAGCAGCCAAGGGCAGGGTGGACAGCCCCAGCATTTT
clone_size: NA; cdr3_length: 16; d_call: NA; v_call: TRBV4-2; j_call: TRBJ1-2; cdr3_aa: CASSQGIGRANYGYTF; cdr3_nt: TGTGCCAGCAGCCAGGGGATCGGCAGGGCGAACTATGGCTACACCTTC
clone_size: NA; cdr3_length: 15; d_call: NA; v_call: TRBV6-6; j_call: TRBJ2-3; cdr3_aa: CASSQLGAGTDTQYF; cdr3_nt: TGTGCCAGCAGTCAATTGGGCGCGGGAACAGATACGCAGTATTTT
clone_size: few; cdr3_length: 16; d_call: NA; v_call: TRBV5-5; j_call: TRBJ2-3; cdr3_aa: CASSFLGPSLTDTQYF; cdr3_nt: TGTGCCAGCAGCTTTCTGGGACCGTCCCTCACAGATACGCAGTATTTT
clone_size: NA; cdr3_length: 14; d_call: TRBD1; v_call: TRBV18; j_call: TRBJ1-1; cdr3_aa: CASSTGGRNTEAFF; cdr3_nt: TGTGCCAGCTCTACAGGGGGCAGGAACACTGAAGCTTTCTTT
clone_size: NA; cdr3_length: 13; d_call: NA; v_call: TRBV3-1; j_call: TRBJ1-2; cdr3_aa: CASSQTGTAYYTF; cdr3_nt: TGTGCCAGCAGCCAAACCGGGACCGCCTACTACACCTTC
clone_size: few; cdr3_length: 14; d_call: NA; v_call: TRBV12-3/TRBV12-4; j_call: TRBJ2-5; cdr3_aa: CASSLGSAGETQYF; cdr3_nt: TGTGCCAGCAGTTTAGGAAGCGCGGGAGAGACCCAGTACTTC
clone_size: many; cdr3_length: 16; d_call: NA; v_call: TRBV20-1; j_call: TRBJ2-1; cdr3_aa: CSARLGAGSSYNEQFF; cdr3_nt: TGCAGTGCTAGGCTAGGAGCCGGGAGCTCCTACAATGAGCAGTTCTTC
clone_size: NA; cdr3_length: 15; d_call: NA; v_call: TRBV2; j_call: TRBJ1-1; cdr3_aa: CASSGVGRGGTEAFF; cdr3_nt: TGTGCCAGCAGTGGTGTCGGCAGGGGTGGAACTGAAGCTTTCTTT
clone_size: NA; cdr3_length: 15; d_call: TRBD2; v_call: TRBV13; j_call: TRBJ2-3; cdr3_aa: CASSLRAGVADTQYF; cdr3_nt: TGTGCCAGCAGCTTACGGGCGGGAGTGGCAGATACGCAGTATTTT
clone_size: NA; cdr3_length: 13; d_call: NA; v_call: TRBV20-1; j_call: TRBJ2-5; cdr3_aa: CSARRTLWGTQYF; cdr3_nt: TGCAGTGCTAGAAGGACCCTTTGGGGGACCCAGTACTTC
clone_size: few; cdr3_length: 15; d_call: NA; v_call: TRBV5-1; j_call: TRBJ2-5; cdr3_aa: CASSLEKRQGETQYF; cdr3_nt: TGCGCCAGCAGCTTGGAGAAGCGGCAGGGGGAGACCCAGTACTTC
clone_size: few; cdr3_length: 12; d_call: NA; v_call: TRBV25-1; j_call: TRBJ2-4; cdr3_aa: CASRGEQNIQYF; cdr3_nt: TGTGCCAGCAGAGGGGAACAAAACATTCAGTACTTC
clone_size: NA; cdr3_length: 12; d_call: NA; v_call: TRBV9; j_call: TRBJ1-1; cdr3_aa: CATSREGGKAFF; cdr3_nt: TGTGCCACTTCCCGAGAGGGTGGGAAAGCTTTCTTT
clone_size: few; cdr3_length: 16; d_call: NA; v_call: TRBV29-1; j_call: TRBJ2-5; cdr3_aa: CSVERGLAPYQETQYF; cdr3_nt: TGCAGCGTTGAAAGAGGACTCGCCCCCTACCAAGAGACCCAGTACTTC
clone_size: NA; cdr3_length: 15; d_call: TRBD2; v_call: TRBV29-1; j_call: TRBJ2-1; cdr3_aa: CSVLRLAGSYNEQFF; cdr3_nt: TGCAGCGTTTTGAGACTAGCGGGCAGCTACAATGAGCAGTTCTTC
clone_size: NA; cdr3_length: 15; d_call: TRBD1; v_call: TRBV20-1; j_call: TRBJ2-2; cdr3_aa: CSARDPTGTSGELFF; cdr3_nt: TGCAGTGCTAGAGATCCGACAGGGACGTCCGGGGAGCTGTTTTTT
clone_size: many; cdr3_length: 17; d_call: TRBD1; v_call: TRBV20-1; j_call: TRBJ2-4; cdr3_aa: CSAIQGVDPLAKNIQYF; cdr3_nt: TGCAGTGCTATTCAGGGGGTCGACCCACTAGCCAAAAACATTCAGTACTTC
clone_size: few; cdr3_length: 13; d_call: NA; v_call: TRBV10-2; j_call: TRBJ2-5; cdr3_aa: CASSAPSQETQYF; cdr3_nt: TGCGCCAGCAGTGCTCCGTCCCAAGAGACCCAGTACTTC
clone_size: many; cdr3_length: 12; d_call: NA; v_call: TRBV3-1; j_call: TRBJ1-5; cdr3_aa: CASSQGAQPQHF; cdr3_nt: TGTGCCAGCAGCCAAGGGGCTCAGCCCCAGCATTTT
clone_size: NA; cdr3_length: 13; d_call: NA; v_call: TRBV7-9; j_call: TRBJ1-5; cdr3_aa: CASGQGGNQPQHF; cdr3_nt: TGTGCCAGTGGGCAGGGAGGCAATCAGCCCCAGCATTTT
clone_size: NA; cdr3_length: 19; d_call: TRBD2; v_call: TRBV10-3; j_call: TRBJ2-2; cdr3_aa: CAISESISTSGSNTGELFF; cdr3_nt: TGTGCCATCAGTGAGTCGATCAGCACTAGCGGATCGAACACCGGGGAGCTGTTTTTT
clone_size: NA; cdr3_length: 15; d_call: TRBD1; v_call: TRBV20-1; j_call: TRBJ1-2; cdr3_aa: CSARDMGQGDYGYTF; cdr3_nt: TGCAGTGCTAGAGATATGGGACAGGGCGACTATGGCTACACCTTC
clone_size: NA; cdr3_length: 13; d_call: TRBD2; v_call: TRBV6-2/TRBV6-3; j_call: TRBJ2-5; cdr3_aa: CASSGLAKETQYF; cdr3_nt: TGTGCCAGCAGTGGACTAGCGAAAGAGACCCAGTACTTC
clone_size: few; cdr3_length: 13; d_call: TRBD1; v_call: TRBV29-1; j_call: TRBJ2-7; cdr3_aa: CSGTDRGLGEQYF; cdr3_nt: TGCAGCGGGACGGACAGGGGTTTGGGTGAGCAGTACTTC
clone_size: few; cdr3_length: 12; d_call: NA; v_call: TRBV10-1; j_call: TRBJ1-1; cdr3_aa: CASSHGQSRFFF; cdr3_nt: TGCGCCAGCAGCCATGGACAGTCCCGTTTCTTCTTT
clone_size: NA; cdr3_length: 15; d_call: NA; v_call: TRBV14; j_call: TRBJ1-4; cdr3_aa: CASSLEAWANEKLFF; cdr3_nt: TGTGCCAGCAGCCTCGAGGCTTGGGCTAATGAAAAACTGTTTTTT
clone_size: NA; cdr3_length: 14; d_call: NA; v_call: TRBV27; j_call: TRBJ1-5; cdr3_aa: CATKGHQSNQPQHF; cdr3_nt: TGTGCCACTAAGGGACACCAGAGCAATCAGCCCCAGCATTTT
clone_size: NA; cdr3_length: 14; d_call: NA; v_call: TRBV5-6; j_call: TRBJ1-1; cdr3_aa: CASSLGQANTEAFF; cdr3_nt: TGTGCCAGCAGCTTGGGACAGGCGAACACTGAAGCTTTCTTT
clone_size: few; cdr3_length: 12; d_call: TRBD1; v_call: TRBV29-1; j_call: TRBJ1-1; cdr3_aa: CSVGTGGTEAFF; cdr3_nt: TGCAGCGTTGGTACAGGGGGCACTGAAGCTTTCTTT
clone_size: NA; cdr3_length: 13; d_call: TRBD1; v_call: TRBV20-1; j_call: TRBJ2-3; cdr3_aa: CSAKTTGTDTQYF; cdr3_nt: TGCAGTGCTAAGACGACAGGGACAGATACGCAGTATTTT